Sequencing of this T cell receptor (beta chain) was carried out in a study of blood T cells in healthy people across ages. Findings and caveats of the study: A roughly linear age-dependent decrease characterized TCR beta diversity per million T cells.

This clonotype was seen at least ten times. Its antigen remains unidentified. Through a sample-barcoded 5' primer and a J-beta primer mix, a second PCR was run for roughly 6 to 11 cycles. In TCRdb, the 5' RACE reads were re-called with MiXCR into one record per CDR3 protein. The sample carries about 1,600,000 distinct CDR3 sequences, about 43% recorded once. J gave up 2 bases and V 7 bases, and 4 bases lay outside the gene matches. Germline V lookup: CDR1 SQVTM, CDR2 ANQGSEA. The CDR3 contains 14 residues. The sequencing sample was made of blood. The gene calls are TRBV29-1 and TRBJ2-5; 13 bases match TRBD2. The TCR comes from a woman aged 18-29 years in good health. The CDR3 DNA follows: TGCAGCGCAATGGGACTAGCGGGACAAGAGACCCAGTACTTC. It encodes CSAMGLAGQETQYF.